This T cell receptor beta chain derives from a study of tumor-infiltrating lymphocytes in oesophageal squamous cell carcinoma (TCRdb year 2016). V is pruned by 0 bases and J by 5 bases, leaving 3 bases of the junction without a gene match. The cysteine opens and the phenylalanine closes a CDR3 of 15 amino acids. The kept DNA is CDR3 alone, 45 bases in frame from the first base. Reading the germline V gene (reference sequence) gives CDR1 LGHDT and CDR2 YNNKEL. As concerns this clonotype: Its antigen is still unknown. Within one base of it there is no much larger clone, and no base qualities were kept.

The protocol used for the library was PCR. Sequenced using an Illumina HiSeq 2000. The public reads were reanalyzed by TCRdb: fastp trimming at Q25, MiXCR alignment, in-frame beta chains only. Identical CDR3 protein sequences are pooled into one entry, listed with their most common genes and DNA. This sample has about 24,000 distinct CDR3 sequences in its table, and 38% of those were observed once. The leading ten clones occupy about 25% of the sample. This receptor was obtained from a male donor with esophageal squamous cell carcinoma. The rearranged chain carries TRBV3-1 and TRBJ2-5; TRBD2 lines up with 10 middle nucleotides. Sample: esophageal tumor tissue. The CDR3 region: CASSQDSSGSETQYF. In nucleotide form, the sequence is TGTGCCAGCAGCCAAGACTCTAGCGGGAGTGAGACCCAGTACTTC.